Presented here are 20 T cell receptor beta chains from one specimen sequenced in a study of cytomegalovirus exposure and HLA in healthy donors (dated by TCRdb to between 2016 and 2019). To prepare the library, the immunoSEQ multiplex PCR assay was applied. For the multiplex PCR, a mixture combining 60 forward primers for TCR Vbeta segments and 13 reverse primers for TCR Jbeta segments was used. Entries here come from immuneACCESS through TCRdb and include only in-frame sequences with V and J called. Some clones fail to appear in such tables; in the studies checked, an unresolved V gene covers under half of the shortfall, and the cause of the remainder is unknown. This sample holds approximately 85,000 clones; roughly 80% were observed only once. The ten most abundant clones make up about 23% of the sample. What was sequenced was PBMCs. All receptors come from a woman aged 45 to 65 in good health and CMV-seropositive.

The V gene is TRBV6-1, the J gene TRBJ1-5; 9 bases map to TRBD1. V was pared by 8 bases and J by 6 bases, with 8 bases of the junction left unmatched. Germline V gene data show CDR1 as MNHNS and CDR2 as SASEGT. The CDR3 has 14 amino acids. The DNA for the CDR3 is TGTGCCAGCCGGTGGGGACAGGGAGGTCAGCCCCAGCATTTT. Protein product: CASRWGQGGQPQHF.

V gene TRBV19 combines with J gene TRBJ1-5; maybe TRBD1 (6 bases). The CDR3 covers 16 residues. With 1 base removed from V and 6 bases from J, the gap between germline ends came to 16 bases. Germline CDR1 reads LNHDA; CDR2 reads SQIVND (reference sequence). The CDR3 sequence is CASSIGVQGFIQPQHF. DNA for the CDR3: TGTGCCAGTAGTATAGGGGTGCAGGGGTTCATTCAGCCCCAGCATTTT. Full variable domain (remainder filled in from reference TRBV19 and TRBJ1-5): DGGITQSPKYLFRKEGQNVTLSCEQNLNHDAMYWYRQDPGQGLRLIYYSQIVNDFQKGDIAEGYSVSREKKESFPLTVTSAQKNPTAFYLCASSIGVQGFIQPQHFGDGTRLSIL.

The rearrangement joins TRBV6-6 to TRBJ1-1; the match to TRBD1 covers 11 bases. V lost 5 bases and J lost 4; bases outside the gene matches: 9. There are 16 residues in the CDR3. CDR1 is MNHNY, CDR2 SVGAGI, per germline (reference sequence). This CDR3 reads CASSTTMGQGGTEAFF. In nucleotides, the CDR3 is TGTGCCAGCAGTACAACTATGGGACAGGGGGGCACTGAAGCTTTCTTT.

The chain uses TRBV6-1 and TRBJ1-4; 7 bases are a match to TRBD1. The CDR3 length is 15 residues. In germline, CDR1 is MNHNS, CDR2 SASEGT. J gave up 7 bases and V 4 bases, and 9 bases lay outside the gene matches. CDR3 coding DNA: TGTGCCAGCAGTGCAGAGACAGGGAGTAGTGAAAAACTGTTTTTT. Amino acids: CASSAETGSSEKLFF.

The V and J genes are TRBV10-3 and TRBJ1-1; D ambiguous. The CDR3 has 14 amino acids. Germline assignment: CDR1 ENHRY and CDR2 SYGVKD. Trimming left V 2 bases short and J 9 bases short, with 16 bases between. The CDR3 region has the DNA TGTGCCATCAGTGAGGGGCAGAGCACCGGTAAAGCTTTCTTT. This codes for CAISEGQSTGKAFF.

The gene calls are TRBV4-1 and TRBJ2-3, with 7 bases lining up with TRBD2. V was pared by 0 bases and J by 0 bases, with 12 bases of the junction left unmatched. Germline values: CDR1 MGHRA, CDR2 YSYEKL. The CDR3 runs 19 residues. CDR3 bases: TGCGCCAGCAGCCAAGAAGGGAGGGACCTAATTGCTAGCACAGATACGCAGTATTTT. Its protein product is CASSQEGRDLIASTDTQYF.

The chain joins TRBV25-1 to TRBJ1-2, with D possibly matching TRBD1 (5 bases). V was cut by 5 bases and J by 4 bases, with 11 bases left in between. Germline CDR1 and CDR2: MGHDK and SYGVNS. The CDR3 is 13 amino acids. CDR3 DNA sequence: TGTGCCAGCAGTCGTGACAGTGGCTATGGCTACACCTTC. It is translated as CASSRDSGYGYTF.

This chain connects TRBV6-1 to TRBJ2-7, with 8 bases lining up with TRBD2. There are 15 residues in the CDR3. The germline CDR1 and CDR2 sequences are MNHNS and SASEGT. Trimming cost V 7 bases and J 2 bases; bases outside gene matches: 10. In DNA form, the CDR3 reads TGTGCCAGCACTCCGGGGGGGGGCGGTCCCTACGAGCAGTACGTC. Its protein is CASTPGGGGPYEQYV.

CDR3 loop: CASSLTGSTEAFF. As DNA, the CDR3 is TGCGCCAGCAGCTTGACAGGGTCGACTGAAGCTTTCTTT. The J gene is TRBJ1-1, the V gene TRBV5-1, with TRBD1 as a possible D gene (6 bases). V lost 1 base, J lost 5 bases, and 9 bases lay in between. The length of the CDR3 is 13 residues. Germline values: CDR1 SGHRS, CDR2 YFSETQ.

Only one count was recorded for this clone. This chain joins TRBV2 and TRBJ2-1, with 8 bases lining up with TRBD1. Germline V gives CDR1 SNHLY, CDR2 FYNNEI. The CDR3 covers 12 residues. V shed 5 bases, J shed 10 bases, and the junction held 4 bases outside the gene matches. The CDR3: CASSSWTGEQFF. Here the CDR3 DNA reads TGTGCCAGCAGTTCCTGGACAGGGGAGCAGTTCTTC.

This clone was seen a few times. The chain links TRBV7-9 to TRBJ2-5, with 13 bases lining up with TRBD2. Per the germline V gene, CDR1 is SEHNR and CDR2 is FQNEAQ (reference sequence). The CDR3 is 15 amino acids. The V and J ends lost 1 base and 5 bases, in that order; junction bases with no gene match: 1. The CDR3 is CASSLVLAGGETQYF. CDR3 in DNA: TGTGCCAGCAGCTTAGTACTAGCGGGGGGGGAGACCCAGTACTTC.

The sample holds a few counts of this clone. J is TRBJ2-7 and V is TRBV27, with TRBD1 as a possible D gene (6 bases). Germline CDR1 and CDR2: MNHEY and SMNVEV (reference sequence). The CDR3 runs to 14 residues. Trimming took 3 bases from V and 2 from J, leaving 11 bases between them. The CDR3 nucleotides read TGTGCCAGCAGTTTTGGTGGGGGCCCCTACGAGCAGTACTTC. Translation gives CASSFGGGPYEQYF.

V usage is TRBV7-2 and J usage is TRBJ1-2; D is ambiguous. This CDR3 has 13 amino acids. Germline CDR1 is SGHTA and CDR2 is FQGNSA. Trimming cost V 3 bases and J 5 bases, with 10 bases left between them. CDR3 residues: CASSFTTEYGYTF. In DNA, the CDR3 is TGTGCCAGCAGCTTCACAACGGAGTATGGCTACACCTTC.

J is TRBJ2-1 and V is TRBV11-1; 7 positions match TRBD2. The V and J ends lost 5 bases and 1 base, in that order; junction bases with no gene match: 5. The CDR3 sequence is 15 residues long. Germline-derived CDR1 and CDR2 are SGHAT and FQDESV (reference sequence). The CDR3 DNA follows: TGTGCCAGCAGCCGGTCTAGCGGATCCTACAATGAGCAGTTCTTC. Protein product: CASSRSSGSYNEQFF.

In its sample, this clone was seen a few times. The chain combines TRBV7-2 with TRBJ2-7; TRBD2 matches at 13 bases. Germline V lookup: CDR1 SGHTA, CDR2 FQGNSA. The CDR3 is made up of 17 amino acids. After removal of 5 bases from V and 2 bases from J, the junction contained 9 bases not matched to a gene. CDR3 DNA: TGTGCCAGCAGCCCTGGACTAGCGGGGGCGAACCCCTACGAGCAGTACTTC. Its translation is CASSPGLAGANPYEQYF.

The gene calls are TRBV9 and TRBJ2-2; possibly TRBD2 for D (5 bases). The CDR3 runs 17 residues. Germline CDR1 is SGDLS and CDR2 is YYNGEE. The V gene lost 0 bases and the J gene lost 5 bases, with 17 bases spanning the gap. The DNA of the CDR3 is TGTGCCAGCAGCGTAGTGGGGTCGGGGTATCTAACCGGGGAGCTGTTTTTT. This encodes CASSVVGSGYLTGELFF.

V is TRBV7-9 and J is TRBJ1-6; D may be TRBD1 (5 bases). Trimming shortened V by 8 bases and J by 7 bases, and 18 bases separated the two germline ends. The CDR3 length is 15 residues. Germline V gene sequence: CDR1 SEHNR, CDR2 FQNEAQ (reference sequence). The CDR3 here is CASQSGGGNNSPLHF. The CDR3 nucleotides are TGTGCCAGCCAATCCGGGGGGGGAAACAATTCACCCCTCCACTTT.

The chain carries TRBV11-2 and TRBJ1-6, with D unclear. Germline V CDR1 and CDR2: SGHAT, FQNNGV. The V gene lost 4 bases and the J gene lost 8 bases, with 12 bases spanning the gap. The CDR3 has 14 amino acids. The CDR3 reads CASSSRVSDSPLHF. DNA of the CDR3: TGTGCCAGCAGCTCTCGGGTCTCGGATTCACCCCTCCACTTT.

The CDR3 DNA reads as TGTGCCACCAGCAGAGATCATAGTTTAGGACAGGGGATCGGGGAGCTGTTTTTT. It codes for CATSRDHSLGQGIGELFF. This chain connects TRBV15 to TRBJ2-2, with 9 bases that match TRBD1. The V gene end was trimmed by 0 bases and the J gene end by 7 bases; junction bases not matched to a gene: 12. The CDR3 has 18 amino acids. From germline, CDR1 is LNHNV and CDR2 YYDKDF (reference sequence). Looking up the rest from reference TRBV15 and TRBJ2-2 gives the full variable domain: DAMVIQNPRYQVTQFGKPVTLSCSQTLNHNVMYWYQQKSSQAPKLLFHYYDKDFNNEADTPDNFQSRRPNTSFCFLDIRSPGLGDTAMYLCATSRDHSLGQGIGELFFGEGSRLTVL.

This clone has a single count. The rearrangement uses TRBV9 and TRBJ2-3; TRBD2 aligns across 7 bases. V lost 1 base to trimming and J lost 0 bases; unmatched junction nucleotides: 11. The CDR3 spans 18 residues. From germline, CDR1 is SGDLS and CDR2 YYNGEE. Here the CDR3 DNA reads TGTGCCAGCAGCGTAAAGAGGTGGGGGGGGGAAAGCACAGATACGCAGTATTTT. Amino acid sequence: CASSVKRWGGESTDTQYF.